What follows is one TCR beta chain and its context. The antigen remains undetermined. This sample was taken from a study of chemoradiotherapy in HPV16-positive cancers. Study overall: Two HPV16-positive patients' cells yielded candidate HPV-specific clones and common motifs.

Overall study results and limits: Functional assays defining HPV-specific T cells used only a couple of HPV16-positive patients. HPV-responsive T-cell expansion during chemoradiotherapy was linked to improved recurrence-free survival in HPV16-positive patients.

Samples were taken several times over chemoradiotherapy. This table comes from immunoSEQ multiplex PCR, and its TCRdb copy is limited to in-frame clones, with some not included. Of approximately 12,000 clones in the sample, 75% were seen once. The CDR3 is made up of 14 amino acids. The germline V gene encodes CDR1 SGHKS and CDR2 YYEKEE (reference sequence). V lost 6 bases to trimming and J lost 4 bases, with 15 bases between them. The material was obtained from a patient who underwent chemoradiotherapy. V gene TRBV5-5 combines with J gene TRBJ2-3; D is unresolved. This clonotype was sampled from a human donor with HPV-associated anogenital cancer. This CDR3 is CASTIHREADTQYF. The CDR3 region has the DNA TGTGCCAGCACCATACATCGAGAGGCAGATACGCAGTATTTT.